These 21 T cell receptor beta chains were sequenced from one sample in a study of blood T cell repertoires in COVID-19. The repertoire was sequenced with immunoSEQ multiplex PCR; TCRdb's copy has only in-frame clones and lacks some. The table includes 100,000 to 150,000 clones, around 86% detected once. Sequences were obtained from peripheral blood. The receptor source for this set is a man aged 55-75 years with acute or convalescent COVID-19.

This clone was detected a few times. This rearrangement joins TRBV19 to TRBJ2-2; D gene ambiguous. The germline gives CDR1 LNHDA, CDR2 SQIVND (reference sequence). Deletions cut 8 bases from V and 6 bases from J, with 13 bases between. CDR3 size: 13 residues. DNA of the CDR3: TGTGCCAGTCGAATCGGGTACGCCGGGGAGCTGTTTTTT. It codes for CASRIGYAGELFF.

This rearrangement joins TRBV6-4 to TRBJ2-7, with TRBD2 matching over 8 bases. The CDR3 runs 15 residues. The J segment lost 2 bases and the V segment lost 3 bases, leaving 6 bases of the junction unmatched. Per germline, CDR1 MRHNA and CDR2 SNTAGT. This CDR3 reads CASSEMASGPYEQYF. In nucleotides, the CDR3 is TGTGCCAGCAGTGAAATGGCTAGCGGGCCCTACGAGCAGTACTTC.

V gene TRBV30 combines with J gene TRBJ1-4, with unresolved D. The V and J ends lost 5 bases and 7 bases respectively, with 14 bases between them. Germline CDR1 GTSNPN, CDR2 SVGIG (reference sequence). The CDR3 has 13 amino acids. CDR3 coding DNA: TGTGCCTGGCACGGGGTGTTTGGTGAAAAACTGTTTTTT. Its protein is CAWHGVFGEKLFF.

The chain joins TRBV11-2 to TRBJ1-3; 7 positions match TRBD1. CDR1 is SGHAT and CDR2 is FQNNGV in the germline V gene. With V trimmed by 3 bases and J by 0 bases, 2 bases remained unmatched. The CDR3 has 15 amino acids. The chain's CDR3 is CASSLGQRSGNTIYF. The CDR3 nucleotides read TGTGCCAGCAGCTTGGGACAGCGCTCTGGAAACACCATATATTTT.

The V call is TRBV15, the J call TRBJ2-6; tentative D call: TRBD1 (5 bases). This CDR3 has 16 amino acids. V dropped 1 base and J dropped 2 bases, with 9 bases sitting between them. The V gene's germline CDR1 is LNHNV and CDR2 YYDKDF (reference sequence). The CDR3 DNA follows: TGTGCCACCAGCAGAGCAAAGGGGACTGGGGCCAACGTCCTGACTTTC. Amino acids: CATSRAKGTGANVLTF.

This rearrangement joins TRBV6-5 to TRBJ1-1; D is perhaps TRBD1 (6 bases). CDR3 length: 14 residues. V lost 2 bases, J lost 1 base, and 8 bases lay in between. CDR1 is MNHEY and CDR2 is SVGAGI in the germline V gene. This CDR3 is CASSYTGKNTEAFF. The CDR3 bases are TGTGCCAGCAGTTACACAGGGAAGAACACTGAAGCTTTCTTT.

This rearrangement joins TRBV11-3 to TRBJ2-7; D remains unclear. Germline V lookup: CDR1 SGHNT, CDR2 YENEEA. V shed 11 bases and J shed 2 bases, with 13 bases lying between them. CDR3 size: 12 residues. The CDR3 loop reads CAPRRETYEQYF. In nucleotides, the CDR3 is TGTGCCCCGAGGAGAGAGACCTACGAGCAGTACTTC.

CDR3: CASSQDGTGNYEQYF. The DNA of the CDR3 is TGCGCCAGCAGCCAAGATGGAACAGGGAACTACGAGCAGTACTTC. The chain combines TRBV4-1 with TRBJ2-7, with a tentative D call TRBD1 (6 bases). This CDR3 is built from 15 residues. The V end lost 0 bases, the J end lost 3 bases, and 12 bases lay between the germline ends. Germline V lookup: CDR1 MGHRA, CDR2 YSYEKL.

This chain connects TRBV10-1 to TRBJ1-2; D is unresolved. The germline gives CDR1 WNHNN, CDR2 SYGVQD (reference sequence). The CDR3 consists of 13 residues. V was shortened by 5 bases and J by 3 bases, with 10 bases between the two germline ends. The CDR3 DNA reads TGCGCCAGCAGTATCGGGATTGACTATGGCTACACCTTC. Its protein product is CASSIGIDYGYTF.

This chain uses TRBV28 with TRBJ2-5; a weak D match, TRBD2 (6 bases). V dropped 10 bases and J dropped 4 bases, with 28 bases sitting between them. The germline CDR1 and CDR2 sequences are MDHEN and SYDVKM. The CDR3 runs 17 residues. Written as DNA, the CDR3 is TGTGCCACCTTAATAGGAGGGGCAGGGATGGATACAGAGACCCAGTACTTC. Translated, it gives CATLIGGAGMDTETQYF.

The CDR3 spells CASSPPSIGGRLGYTF. CDR3 coding DNA: TGTGCCAGCTCACCACCGTCGATAGGAGGGAGATTAGGCTACACCTTC. The chain uses TRBV18 and TRBJ1-2; D ambiguous. V was shortened by 0 bases and J by 8 bases, with 19 bases between the two germline ends. The CDR3 spans 16 residues. The germline CDR1 and CDR2 sequences are KGHSH and LQKENI.

The chain combines TRBV30 with TRBJ2-7; TRBD1 matches 10 bases. This CDR3 has 15 residues. Trimming took 0 bases from V and 5 from J; bases not matched to a gene: 7. CDR1 is GTSNPN and CDR2 is SVGIG in the germline V gene (reference sequence). CDR3 DNA: TGTGCCTGGAGTGTAAGGGGACAGGGGTTCGACGAGCAGTACTTC. Translated: CAWSVRGQGFDEQYF.

V gene TRBV7-2 combines with J gene TRBJ1-4, with D possibly TRBD1 on 6 matching bases. This CDR3 contains 15 residues. Between the trimmed V and J ends, which lost 5 bases and 6 bases, there was a span of 16 bases. Germline V gene lookup returns CDR1 SGHTA and CDR2 FQGNSA. The CDR3 sequence is CASSPQGTGDEKLFF. CDR3 DNA: TGTGCCAGCAGCCCACAGGGAACGGGTGATGAAAAACTGTTTTTT.

The chain recombines TRBV3-1 (or the pseudogene TRBV3-2) with TRBJ1-2, with 7 positions matching TRBD1. This CDR3 comprises 16 residues. The J segment lost 3 bases and the V segment lost 4 bases, leaving 11 bases of the junction unmatched. CDR1 and CDR2 from the germline V gene are LGHDT and YNNKEL (reference sequence). The CDR3 loop reads CASSRTDRDFYYGYTF. CDR3 in DNA: TGTGCCAGCAGCCGAACTGACAGGGATTTTTACTATGGCTACACCTTC.

The J gene is TRBJ2-1, the V gene TRBV28, with 10 bases matching TRBD2. V lost 2 bases to trimming and J lost 9 bases; unmatched junction nucleotides: 13. Germline V gives CDR1 MDHEN, CDR2 SYDVKM. There are 17 residues in the CDR3. In DNA, the CDR3 is TGTGCCAGCAGTTTAGGGTCTAGCGGGAGAGGAGGGGGTGAGCAGTTCTTC. This translates into CASSLGSSGRGGGEQFF.

The chain recombines TRBV6-5 with TRBJ1-6; 7 nucleotides agree with TRBD1. Germline CDR1 reads MNHEY; CDR2 reads SVGAGI. V trimming: 5 bases; J trimming: 13 bases; junction bases outside the gene matches: 14. The CDR3 length is 15 residues. CDR3 loop: CASSLTGTQGRPLHF. The CDR3 DNA reads as TGTGCCAGCAGTCTTACCGGTACACAGGGGAGGCCCCTCCACTTT.

This rearrangement joins TRBV30 to TRBJ2-2; 7 nucleotides align to TRBD2. The CDR3 has 14 residues. The ends lost 4 bases at V and 2 bases at J; junction bases unmatched: 4. Germline V gives CDR1 GTSNPN, CDR2 SVGIG (reference sequence). As DNA, the CDR3 is TGTGCCTGGAAGCGCGGGAGAAACACCGGGGAGCTGTTTTTT. Its translation is CAWKRGRNTGELFF.

The genes are TRBV3-1 (or the pseudogene TRBV3-2) and TRBJ2-5, with TRBD2 identical over 9 bases. Germline-derived CDR1 and CDR2 are LGHDT and YNNKEL (reference sequence). After removal of 2 bases from V and 1 base from J, the junction contained 8 bases not matched to a gene. The CDR3 consists of 17 residues. CDR3 amino acids: CASSQYDRGRAQETQYF. CDR3 in DNA: TGTGCCAGCAGCCAATACGACCGCGGGAGGGCCCAAGAGACCCAGTACTTC.

The rearrangement joins TRBV2 to TRBJ2-2; TRBD2 agrees at 13 bases. The J segment lost 9 bases and the V segment lost 4 bases, leaving 11 bases of the junction unmatched. The CDR3 is made up of 17 amino acids. The germline gives CDR1 SNHLY, CDR2 FYNNEI. The CDR3 DNA reads TGTGCCAGCAGTGGGACTAGCGGGAGCTATAGCAGCCGGGAGCTGTTTTTT. Translating it yields CASSGTSGSYSSRELFF.

V and J are TRBV29-1 and TRBJ1-1, with TRBD1 matching over 10 bases. Germline CDR1 and CDR2: SQVTM and ANQGSEA. Trimming took 7 bases from V and 0 from J; bases not matched to a gene: 8. CDR3 size: 15 residues. CDR3 bases: TGCAGCGGCCGACAGGGGGCTTTAGTGAACACTGAAGCTTTCTTT. Amino acids: CSGRQGALVNTEAFF.

The CDR3 protein is CASSPGTGKTYEQYF. For the CDR3, the DNA is TGTGCCAGCTCACCAGGGACAGGGAAAACCTACGAGCAGTACTTC. The chain has TRBV18 and TRBJ2-7, with TRBD1 identical over 9 bases. Looked up from germline, CDR1 is KGHSH and CDR2 is LQKENI. Trimming at V came to 2 bases and at J to 2 bases, leaving 4 bases not matched to a gene. The CDR3 length is 15 residues.